These T cell receptor beta chains were read from a single sample in a study of blood T cell repertoires in COVID-19. Profiling relied on immunoSEQ multiplex PCR, and the TCRdb table lists in-frame clones only, not all of them. The data hold around 250,000 clones, with roughly 88% observed a single time. Sequencing input: PBMCs or T cells enriched from blood (not recorded which). Receptors originate from a woman aged 50 to 65 who had recovered from COVID-19. The conserved cysteine and the conserved F or W are not part of the CDR3 here.

v_gene: TRBV28; j_gene: TRBJ1-2; CDR3aa: ASSLGGHIYGYT
v_gene: TRBV5-1; j_gene: TRBJ2-1; CDR3aa: ASSLGQYNEQF
v_gene: TRBV4-2; j_gene: TRBJ1-2; CDR3aa: ASSQEDRVYYGYT
v_gene: TRBV19; j_gene: TRBJ2-7; CDR3aa: ASSVDGEGYEQY
v_gene: TRBV10-3; j_gene: TRBJ2-1; CDR3aa: AISEGTLAGGSMSYNEQF
v_gene: TRBV28; j_gene: TRBJ2-2; CDR3aa: ASSRLAGVAAGELF
v_gene: TRBV30; j_gene: TRBJ2-7; CDR3aa: AWSVGQGHEQY
v_gene: TRBV29-1; j_gene: TRBJ2-7; CDR3aa: SVGGGNYEQY
v_gene: TRBV5-1; j_gene: TRBJ2-2; CDR3aa: ASSSRTSVNTGELF
v_gene: TRBV27; j_gene: TRBJ2-1; CDR3aa: ASSLFPGAGGGVDEQF
v_gene: TRBV3-1/TRBV3-2; j_gene: TRBJ2-7; CDR3aa: ASSRGTASYEQY
v_gene: TRBV28; j_gene: TRBJ2-5; CDR3aa: ASSWAGEETQY
v_gene: TRBV4-1; j_gene: TRBJ1-5; CDR3aa: ASSQDRASNQPQH
v_gene: TRBV5-1; j_gene: TRBJ2-7; CDR3aa: ASSGRGLAYEQY
v_gene: TRBV6-1; j_gene: TRBJ1-6; CDR3aa: ASSERVAGNSPLH
v_gene: TRBV18; j_gene: TRBJ2-1; CDR3aa: ASSPREGFPGEQF
v_gene: TRBV5-1; j_gene: TRBJ2-7; CDR3aa: ASSLSGLAVYEQY
v_gene: TRBV4-1; j_gene: TRBJ2-6; CDR3aa: ASSLRTGAGANVLT
v_gene: TRBV5-6; j_gene: TRBJ2-1; CDR3aa: ASTTGGVANEQF
v_gene: TRBV16; j_gene: TRBJ1-2; CDR3aa: ASSQPGTGRNNYGYT
v_gene: TRBV5-4; j_gene: TRBJ1-5; CDR3aa: ASSFWGVNQPQH
v_gene: TRBV28; j_gene: TRBJ1-4; CDR3aa: ASSPPRGTNEKLF
v_gene: TRBV3-1/TRBV3-2; j_gene: TRBJ2-1; CDR3aa: ASSGQRESSYNEQF
v_gene: TRBV5-1; j_gene: TRBJ2-1; CDR3aa: ASSPRDRRYNEQF
v_gene: TRBV6-6; j_gene: TRBJ2-7; CDR3aa: ASSYDGRALNEQY
v_gene: TRBV28; j_gene: TRBJ2-2; CDR3aa: ASSLLVNTGELF